Each of the 22 T cell receptor beta chains below was sequenced from the same sample in a study of CD8 T cells in ankylosing spondylitis. TCRdb called the 5' RACE reads again in MiXCR, with one record for every CDR3 protein. The sample has some 120,000 distinct CDR3 sequences; about 13% are singletons. The sample taken for sequencing was blood, either unsorted or a sorted T cell fraction (not recorded which). These receptors were taken from a female donor with ankylosing spondylitis or in good health (not recorded which).

The chain couples TRBV11-2 to TRBJ2-1; 7 positions agree with TRBD1. The CDR3 is 15 residues long. V shed 1 base, J shed 3 bases, and the junction held 3 bases outside the gene matches. Germline CDR1 SGHAT, CDR2 FQNNGV. CDR3 region: CASSLVRTGYNEQFF. CDR3 coding DNA: TGTGCCAGCAGCTTAGTACGGACAGGCTACAATGAGCAGTTCTTC.

A few counts support this clonotype. The V gene is TRBV6-5, the J gene TRBJ2-7; TRBD2 matches at 8 bases. This CDR3 comprises 16 residues. Germline lookup yields CDR1 MNHEY and CDR2 SVGAGI. Germline trimming cut 0 bases from V and 0 bases from J; bases unmatched to any gene: 4. DNA of the CDR3: TGTGCCAGCAGTTACTCCAGTAGCGGGGTCTCCTACGAGCAGTACTTC. It translates to CASSYSSSGVSYEQYF.

The chain uses TRBV5-6 and TRBJ2-5; D ambiguous. CDR1 and CDR2 from the germline V gene are SGHDT and YYEEEE. This CDR3 region has 14 residues. With 0 bases removed from V and 2 bases from J, the gap between germline ends came to 8 bases. The CDR3 DNA is TGTGCCAGCAGCTTGGCAGGTGCGCAAGAGACCCAGTACTTC. Amino acids: CASSLAGAQETQYF.

This clonotype occurred many times. The rearrangement links TRBV12-3 or TRBV12-4 to TRBJ1-1; TRBD1 agrees at 9 bases. The CDR3 extends over 16 amino acids. After removal of 6 bases from V and 0 bases from J, the junction contained 8 bases not matched to a gene. The CDR3: CASRSQGASLNTEAFF. CDR3 coding DNA: TGTGCCAGCAGATCACAGGGGGCTAGTCTGAACACTGAAGCTTTCTTT.

This clonotype was observed many times. The chain recombines TRBV7-2 with TRBJ2-3; no clear D. The V end was cut by 6 bases, the J end by 4 bases, with 14 bases between. The CDR3 runs to 14 residues. The germline V gene encodes CDR1 SGHTA and CDR2 FQGNSA. The CDR3 nucleotides are TGTGCCAGCAGTACTGGGTCCGGGCCAGATACGCAGTATTTT. This gives the protein CASSTGSGPDTQYF.

The V and J genes are TRBV3-1 and TRBJ1-1, with D maybe TRBD1 (6 bases). V was clipped by 8 bases and J by 1 base, with 14 bases between them. CDR3 length: 14 amino acids. Germline V CDR1 and CDR2: LGHDT, YNNKEL (reference sequence). CDR3: CASSREGGNTEAFF. The DNA of the CDR3 is TGTGCCAGCTCTAGGGAAGGGGGGAACACTGAAGCTTTCTTT.

This clonotype was detected many times. V and J are TRBV20-1 and TRBJ2-4; TRBD2 is a possible D gene (5 bases). The CDR3 totals 12 residues. The V gene lost 4 bases and the J gene lost 7 bases, with 11 bases spanning the gap. Germline V gene lookup returns CDR1 DFQATT and CDR2 SNEGSKA (reference sequence). This chain's CDR3 is CSANLRENIQYF. As DNA, the CDR3 is TGCAGTGCTAACCTAAGGGAGAACATTCAGTACTTC.

This clonotype was counted a few times. The genes are TRBV20-1 and TRBJ2-1; 11 bases are a match to TRBD2. The V segment lost 7 bases and the J segment 6 bases; nucleotides outside the gene matches: 8. Germline V gives CDR1 DFQATT, CDR2 SNEGSKA (reference sequence). The CDR3 contains 14 residues. CDR3 nucleotides: TGCAGTGGGGGGACTAGCGGTCCCCCCAATGAGCAGTTCTTC. Translated, it gives CSGGTSGPPNEQFF.

This clonotype was recorded at least ten times. This chain links TRBV7-9 with TRBJ2-1; a weak D match, TRBD2 (6 bases). Deletions cut 0 bases from V and 9 bases from J, with 9 bases between. This CDR3 comprises 13 residues. The V gene's germline CDR1 is SEHNR and CDR2 FQNEAQ (reference sequence). CDR3: CASSLAFGSEQFF. The CDR3 DNA reads as TGTGCCAGCAGCTTAGCGTTCGGGAGTGAGCAGTTCTTC.

This chain joins TRBV3-1 and TRBJ2-5; D is perhaps TRBD2 (6 bases). This CDR3 spans 15 amino acids. V gave up 1 base and J gave up 4 bases, with 13 bases separating them. Germline V gene sequence: CDR1 LGHDT, CDR2 YNNKEL (reference sequence). The CDR3 loop is CASSQGLGRGETQYF. The CDR3 region has the DNA TGTGCCAGCAGCCAAGGACTGGGGCGGGGAGAGACCCAGTACTTC.

This clonotype was seen a handful of times. The chain has TRBV3-1 and TRBJ2-5, with TRBD1 matching over 9 bases. V was pared by 3 bases and J by 4 bases, with 3 bases of the junction left unmatched. The CDR3 is 14 amino acids. Germline V CDR1 and CDR2: LGHDT, YNNKEL (reference sequence). The CDR3 loop is CASSHRTGVETQYF. CDR3 coding DNA: TGTGCCAGCAGCCACCGGACAGGGGTAGAGACCCAGTACTTC.

Many counts were recorded for this clonotype. The chain is built from TRBV28 and TRBJ2-6; D tentatively reads TRBD1 or TRBD2 (6 bases each). The CDR3 is 20 residues long. Per germline, CDR1 MDHEN and CDR2 SYDVKM. Deletions cut 2 bases from V and 1 base from J, with 21 bases between. The CDR3 DNA is TGTGCCAGCAGTTTAAGCATAATGTACAGGGAGGATTCTGGGGCCAACGTCCTGACTTTC. Translated, it gives CASSLSIMYREDSGANVLTF.

This clonotype turned up a few times. V is TRBV12-3 or TRBV12-4 and J is TRBJ2-7; 7 nucleotides agree with TRBD1. V lost 8 bases, J lost 10 bases, and 8 bases stayed unmatched. The CDR3 totals 11 residues. CDR3 loop: CASRDSERQYF. The CDR3, as DNA: TGTGCCAGCCGGGACAGTGAAAGACAGTACTTC.

J is TRBJ1-2 and V is TRBV7-3, with unresolved D. This CDR3 spans 14 amino acids. Trimming cost V 4 bases and J 8 bases, with 17 bases left between them. Germline lookup yields CDR1 SGHTA and CDR2 FQGTGA. CDR3 residues: CASSSGTVIKGYTF. The CDR3 DNA sequence: TGTGCCAGCAGCTCCGGAACAGTTATAAAAGGCTACACCTTC.

This clonotype was picked up one time. The gene calls are TRBV20-1 and TRBJ2-7; D is unresolved. Germline V gene sequence: CDR1 DFQATT, CDR2 SNEGSKA (reference sequence). The CDR3 runs 13 residues. The V end lost 1 base, the J end lost 3 bases, and 10 bases lay between the germline ends. The CDR3, as DNA: TGCAGTGCTAGAGTTCCGGGTATCTACGAGCAGTACTTC. Amino acids: CSARVPGIYEQYF.

This clonotype showed up just a few times. The rearrangement links TRBV20-1 to TRBJ2-2, with D uncertain. The ends were cut back, 6 bases at V and 5 bases at J, with 10 bases in the middle. CDR3 size: 12 residues. From germline, CDR1 is DFQATT and CDR2 SNEGSKA (reference sequence). The CDR3 loop reads CSAVTPTGELFF. DNA for the CDR3: TGCAGTGCCGTCACACCTACCGGGGAGCTGTTTTTT.

The rearrangement links TRBV5-1 to TRBJ1-1; the D gene is possibly TRBD1 (5 bases). V lost 7 bases, J lost 1 base, and 14 bases lay in between. The germline V gene has CDR1 SGHRS and CDR2 YFSETQ. The CDR3 is 14 residues long. DNA of the CDR3: TGCGCCAGCGGCCGGGGACTCCAGAACACTGAAGCTTTCTTT. It encodes CASGRGLQNTEAFF.

This clonotype was seen more than once but under ten times. V usage is TRBV10-3 and J usage is TRBJ2-2; D tentatively fits TRBD1 or TRBD2 (6 bases each). CDR1 is ENHRY and CDR2 is SYGVKD in the germline V gene. The V gene lost 10 bases and the J gene lost 5 bases, with 23 bases spanning the gap. The CDR3 length is 16 residues. The CDR3 DNA reads TGTGCCACCAACGAAAAGGGGGGCTGGGGAACCGGGGAGCTGTTTTTT. Amino acids: CATNEKGGWGTGELFF.

The sample holds many counts of this clonotype. The rearrangement uses TRBV20-1 and TRBJ1-1; 9 bases align to TRBD1. V shed 1 base and J 1 base; nucleotides not matched to a gene: 4. Germline V gives CDR1 DFQATT, CDR2 SNEGSKA (reference sequence). There are 15 residues in the CDR3. The CDR3 protein is CSARATDRGNTEAFF. The CDR3 bases are TGCAGTGCTAGAGCTACGGACAGGGGGAACACTGAAGCTTTCTTT.

CDR3: CASSLHPQGPNYGYTF. The CDR3, as DNA: TGTGCCAGCTCACTCCACCCCCAGGGGCCTAACTATGGCTACACCTTC. The genes are TRBV18 and TRBJ1-2, with D perhaps TRBD1 (6 bases). CDR3 length: 16 amino acids. Germline lookup yields CDR1 KGHSH and CDR2 LQKENI. The V gene lost 4 bases and the J gene lost 0 bases, with 15 bases spanning the gap.

The table lists this clonotype with many counts. The chain couples TRBV29-1 to TRBJ2-1; D uncertain. The CDR3 covers 13 residues. Trimming stripped 6 bases from V and 4 bases from J, with 13 bases between. Germline V gene data show CDR1 as SQVTM and CDR2 as ANQGSEA. CDR3 sequence (DNA): TGCAGCGTACCGGCCCCTATATACAATGAGCAGTTCTTC. It encodes CSVPAPIYNEQFF.

The table lists this clonotype with many counts. The gene calls are TRBV29-1 and TRBJ2-7; no firm D call. CDR1 is SQVTM, CDR2 ANQGSEA, per germline. The CDR3 runs 12 residues. The V end was cut by 5 bases, the J end by 3 bases, with 11 bases between. The chain's CDR3 is CSVSQSIYEQYF. In nucleotides, the CDR3 is TGCAGCGTTTCGCAGAGCATCTACGAGCAGTACTTC.